Listed here are 4 T cell receptor beta chains from one sample, sequenced in a study of blood T cell repertoires in COVID-19. Measured with immunoSEQ multiplex PCR; TCRdb has only the in-frame clones, and not every one. The table includes about 66,000 clones, roughly nine tenths detected once. Sequenced material: peripheral blood. The receptor set was obtained from a man aged 55 to 70 with acute or convalescent COVID-19.

The chain has TRBV2 and TRBJ2-1; 12 bases are a match to TRBD2. Per the germline V gene, CDR1 is SNHLY and CDR2 is FYNNEI. The CDR3 contains 14 residues. Trimming at V came to 8 bases and at J to 7 bases, leaving 6 bases not matched to a gene. DNA for the CDR3: TGTGCCAGCCTTGGACTAGCGGGGAGGAATGAGCAGTTCTTC. It yields the protein CASLGLAGRNEQFF.

This chain uses TRBV3-1 (or the pseudogene TRBV3-2) with TRBJ1-1, with unresolved D. The CDR3 length is 14 residues. Per the germline V gene, CDR1 is LGHDT and CDR2 is YNNKEL (reference sequence). V lost 7 bases, J lost 2 bases, and 14 bases lay in between. Here the CDR3 reads CASTTAAGNTEAFF. CDR3 nucleotides: TGTGCCAGCACCACAGCCGCAGGAAACACTGAAGCTTTCTTT.

The chain recombines TRBV6-5 with TRBJ1-2; D gene uncertain. V was shortened by 11 bases and J by 7 bases, with 14 bases between the two germline ends. Germline CDR1 MNHEY, CDR2 SVGAGI. The CDR3 contains 11 residues. The CDR3 DNA is TGTGCCTGTCTCGGAGGGTTTGGCTACACCTTC. Its protein product is CACLGGFGYTF.

The chain recombines TRBV9 with TRBJ2-7; 7 positions match TRBD1. The CDR3 runs to 16 residues. Germline V gives CDR1 SGDLS, CDR2 YYNGEE. The J segment lost 2 bases and the V segment lost 0 bases, leaving 8 bases of the junction unmatched. CDR3 sequence reads: CASSVGGGPDPYEQYF. In DNA form, the CDR3 reads TGTGCCAGCAGCGTAGGAGGGGGCCCCGACCCCTACGAGCAGTACTTC. The whole variable domain, remainder taken from reference TRBV9 and TRBJ2-7, is DSGVTQTPKHLITATGQRVTLRCSPRSGDLSVYWYQQSLDQGLQFLIQYYNGEERAKGNILERFSAQQFPDLHSELNLSSLELGDSALYFCASSVGGGPDPYEQYFGPGTRLTVT.